This T cell receptor beta chain was identified during a study of response to subunit inactivated influenza vaccine. Study-wide results and caveats: Authors suggested that a seasonal influenza vaccination recruits few new T cells each time.

With regard to this clonotype: Its antigen is currently unknown.

MiXCR, run by TCRdb on the RT-PCR reads, gives a single entry per CDR3 protein. This sample carries about 570,000 distinct CDR3 sequences, approximately 10% of them seen once, and the ten largest clones take more than 9.5%. This same sample was also part of a study on T cells expressing NK-cell markers. That study adds: Beta-chain TCR cDNA was generated via 5'RACE template switching with UMIs.

The source was PBMCs from blood, collected on the day of vaccination. This clonotype was obtained from a man in his forties or fifties who received an inactivated influenza vaccine.

The CDR3 nucleotides are TGTGCCAGCAGGGGACAGCTCCGGGGGGAGCTGTTTTTT. It encodes CASRGQLRGELFF. The V gene is TRBV6-2 or TRBV6-3, the J gene TRBJ2-2; 7 positions agree with TRBD1. CDR1 is MNHEY and CDR2 is SVGEGT in the germline V gene. This CDR3 has 13 amino acids. The J segment lost 8 bases and the V segment lost 6 bases, leaving 6 bases of the junction unmatched.